The 20 T cell receptor beta chains given below trace back to one sample, sequenced in a study of response to subunit inactivated influenza vaccine. TCRdb reanalysed the RT-PCR reads using MiXCR and keeps one entry per CDR3 protein. The profile shows more than 700,000 distinct CDR3 sequences, 21% of them singletons. The source material was PBMCs from blood, sampled roughly 5 days after vaccination. These TCRs come from a man between 50 and 59 years old who received an inactivated influenza vaccine.

This clonotype was counted a few times. The V call is TRBV15, the J call TRBJ2-7; D is ambiguous. Germline assignment: CDR1 LNHNV and CDR2 YYDKDF (reference sequence). V lost 3 bases, J lost 4 bases, and 22 bases lay in between. This CDR3 comprises 17 residues. The CDR3 sequence is CATSSDSFSGSKYEQYF. As DNA, the CDR3 is TGTGCCACCAGCAGTGATTCCTTCTCCGGCTCGAAGTACGAGCAGTACTTC.

This clonotype was counted a few times. V and J are TRBV27 and TRBJ1-1; D is unclear. There are 16 residues in the CDR3. V lost 2 bases, J lost 3 bases, and 16 bases lay in between. The germline CDR1 and CDR2 sequences are MNHEY and SMNVEV (reference sequence). The CDR3 reads CASSLAGLRGDTEAFF. CDR3 in DNA: TGTGCCAGCAGTTTAGCCGGATTACGGGGAGACACTGAAGCTTTCTTT.

The chain carries TRBV24-1 and TRBJ2-1; D is unclear. The germline V gene has CDR1 KGHDR and CDR2 SFDVKD. CDR3 length: 13 amino acids. V was pared by 4 bases and J by 8 bases, with 11 bases between. CDR3 sequence: CATSERPTYEQFF. CDR3 DNA: TGTGCCACCAGTGAAAGGCCCACCTATGAGCAGTTCTTC.

J is TRBJ1-1 and V is TRBV6-5, with D unclear. The CDR3 spans 16 residues. Trimming pared 3 bases from V and 0 bases from J, leaving 14 bases between. Germline CDR1 reads MNHEY; CDR2 reads SVGAGI. The CDR3 sequence is CASSYRSSAMNTEAFF. In DNA, the CDR3 is TGTGCCAGCAGTTATCGCTCCTCGGCGATGAACACTGAAGCTTTCTTT.

This clonotype was picked up a small number of times. The chain is built from TRBV6-1 and TRBJ1-1; TRBD1 agrees at 7 bases. Germline values: CDR1 MNHNS, CDR2 SASEGT. The CDR3 has 13 residues. With 6 bases clipped from V and 4 bases from J, the junction kept 5 bases outside the gene matches. CDR3 amino acids: CASRNTGVTEAFF. Here the CDR3 DNA reads TGTGCCAGCAGGAACACAGGGGTCACTGAAGCTTTCTTT.

There are a few counts of this clonotype. V gene TRBV6-1 combines with J gene TRBJ1-5; D may be TRBD1 (5 bases). The germline V gene encodes CDR1 MNHNS and CDR2 SASEGT. V lost 7 bases, J lost 2 bases, and 9 bases lay in between. This CDR3 comprises 13 residues. CDR3 amino acids: CASMDTRNQPQHF. The CDR3 region has the DNA TGTGCCAGCATGGACACCCGCAATCAGCCCCAGCATTTT.

CDR3 residues: CASSQDTASNNEQFF. CDR3 nucleotide sequence: TGCGCCAGCAGCCAAGATACCGCGTCTAACAATGAGCAGTTCTTC. The J gene is TRBJ2-1, the V gene TRBV4-3; D not certain. Germline V gene lookup returns CDR1 LGHNA and CDR2 YSLEER. Trimming took 0 bases from V and 5 from J, leaving 11 bases between them. CDR3 length: 15 residues.

This clonotype was picked up one time. The V gene is TRBV12-3 or TRBV12-4, the J gene TRBJ2-5; 12 bases are shared with TRBD1. The CDR3 consists of 15 residues. V lost 6 bases, J lost 5 bases, and 7 bases stayed unmatched. The chain's CDR3 is CASRGGQGAKETQYF. For the CDR3, the DNA is TGTGCCAGCAGGGGGGGACAGGGGGCTAAGGAGACCCAGTACTTC.

The chain employs TRBV5-6 and TRBJ2-3; D may be TRBD1 or TRBD2 (5 bases each). The CDR3 is 17 residues long. CDR1 and CDR2 (germline): SGHDT, YYEEEE. Trimming cost V 3 bases and J 1 base, with 18 bases left between them. CDR3 sequence (DNA): TGTGCCAGCAGCTCACTACCGGGACGGAGACGCACAGATACGCAGTATTTT. As protein: CASSSLPGRRRTDTQYF.

In its sample, this clonotype was seen many times. The chain uses TRBV29-1 and TRBJ2-7; D call uncertain. Deletions cut 1 base from V and 0 bases from J, with 7 bases between. This CDR3 region has 13 residues. Germline loops: CDR1 SQVTM, CDR2 ANQGSEA. CDR3 amino acids: CSVEGLGSYEQYF. CDR3 DNA sequence: TGCAGCGTTGAAGGGCTAGGCTCCTACGAGCAGTACTTC.

This clonotype appeared a few times. The J gene is TRBJ2-5, the V gene TRBV20-1, with D perhaps being TRBD1 or TRBD2 (6 bases each). There are 13 residues in the CDR3. V shed 3 bases and J shed 3 bases, with 11 bases lying between them. Looked up from germline, CDR1 is DFQATT and CDR2 is SNEGSKA (reference sequence). This chain's CDR3 is CSARIGGEETQYF. CDR3 sequence (DNA): TGCAGTGCTAGGATCGGGGGCGAAGAGACCCAGTACTTC.

This clonotype turned up a few times. V is TRBV5-1 and J is TRBJ2-4, with D unresolved. The V and J ends lost 4 bases and 3 bases respectively, with 14 bases between them. CDR3 size: 15 residues. Germline CDR1 reads SGHRS; CDR2 reads YFSETQ. Here the CDR3 DNA reads TGCGCCAGCAGCAGTTCTGGGGTCGGCAAAAACATTCAGTACTTC. It codes for CASSSSGVGKNIQYF.

V and J are TRBV7-3 and TRBJ2-7; D is tentatively TRBD1 or TRBD2 (6 bases each). The CDR3 sequence is 15 residues long. The germline CDR1 and CDR2 sequences are SGHTA and FQGTGA. The V and J ends lost 1 base and 2 bases respectively, with 12 bases between them. The CDR3 nucleotides are TGTGCCAGCAGCTTAATGGCGGGACAAACCTACGAGCAGTACTTC. It encodes CASSLMAGQTYEQYF. The variable domain in full, with the rest retrieved from reference TRBV7-3 and TRBJ2-7, is GAGVSQTPSNKVTEKGKYVELRCDPISGHTALYWYRQSLGQGPEFLIYFQGTGAADDSGLPNDRFFAVRPEGSVSTLKIQRTERGDSAVYLCASSLMAGQTYEQYFGPGTRLTVT.

This chain joins TRBV12-3 or TRBV12-4 and TRBJ2-3; 8 bases match TRBD2. The CDR3 sequence is 16 residues long. The trim removed 5 bases at V and 5 bases at J, leaving 12 bases unmatched. The CDR3 region is CASSLRVAGNQDTQYF. The CDR3 DNA is TGTGCCAGCAGTCTTAGGGTAGCGGGAAATCAAGATACGCAGTATTTT.

The chain combines TRBV18 with TRBJ2-3, with D unclear. Germline V CDR1 and CDR2: KGHSH, LQKENI. The CDR3 has 13 amino acids. Trimming stripped 4 bases from V and 5 bases from J, with 10 bases between. The CDR3 loop reads CASSQNWRDTQYF. DNA for the CDR3: TGTGCCAGCTCACAAAATTGGAGAGATACGCAGTATTTT.

This clonotype has only a few counts. This sequence joins TRBV4-2 and TRBJ2-6; D not certain. The germline V gene encodes CDR1 LGHNA and CDR2 YNFKEQ. The ends were cut back, 0 bases at V and 4 bases at J, with 13 bases in the middle. The CDR3 contains 17 residues. CDR3 nucleotides: TGTGCCAGCAGCCAAGATTTCCCAGTTTCCGGGGCCAACGTCCTGACTTTC. Translating gives CASSQDFPVSGANVLTF.

This clonotype came up a few times. This rearrangement joins TRBV5-6 to TRBJ2-3; D possibly corresponds to TRBD2 (5 bases). The CDR3 totals 15 residues. Germline V gene sequence: CDR1 SGHDT, CDR2 YYEEEE. V was pared by 0 bases and J by 2 bases, with 10 bases between. CDR3 DNA: TGTGCCAGCAGCTTGGGACTAATTAACACAGATACGCAGTATTTT. As protein: CASSLGLINTDTQYF.

CDR3 nucleotide sequence: TGCGCCAGCGGACCAAGACAGGGAGCGACCCAGTACTTC. Translating it yields CASGPRQGATQYF. This chain joins TRBV10-2 and TRBJ2-5; TRBD1 matches at 7 bases. V was clipped by 8 bases and J by 7 bases; unmatched bases: 10. The CDR3 sequence is 13 residues long. Germline V gene data show CDR1 as WSHSY and CDR2 as SAAADI.

The CDR3 bases are TGTGCCACCAGTGATTTGGGACAGGGACTTTCCAATGAGCAGTTCTTC. Protein product: CATSDLGQGLSNEQFF. The chain recombines TRBV24-1 with TRBJ2-1; 8 bases agree with TRBD1. Trimming removed 0 bases from V and 6 bases from J; junction bases left unmatched: 6. Germline CDR1 and CDR2: KGHDR and SFDVKD. The CDR3 consists of 16 residues.

This clonotype was counted only a few times. The rearrangement joins TRBV12-3 or TRBV12-4 to TRBJ2-1, with a possible D match to TRBD1 (6 bases). V lost 5 bases and J lost 10, with 21 bases in between. The CDR3 sequence is 15 residues long. The CDR3: CASSRTGTTPLEQFF. The DNA for the CDR3 is TGTGCCAGCAGTCGCACCGGGACAACTCCTTTGGAGCAGTTCTTC.